The entry below describes one T cell receptor beta chain. This entry is derived from a study of T cell changes during pregnancy in multiple sclerosis. Germline-derived CDR1 and CDR2 are MNHNS and SASEGT. The V and J ends lost 6 bases and 3 bases, in that order; junction bases with no gene match: 5. The CDR3 covers 14 residues. TCRdb keeps only in-frame clones here, not all; method: immunoSEQ multiplex PCR. The data show 85,000 to 130,000 clones, with around 92% seen just once and around 1.5% held by the top ten. Sequenced here: peripheral blood, sampled after pregnancy. The rearrangement uses TRBV6-1 and TRBJ1-5; TRBD1 matches at 7 bases. This receptor was taken from a female donor with multiple sclerosis, enrolled in a pregnancy study. DNA for the CDR3: TGTGCCAGCAGGTATAGGGGGCACAATCAGCCCCAGCATTTT. Protein: CASRYRGHNQPQHF.